A few counts support the clone carrying this T cell receptor beta chain. This record belongs to a study of T-cell memory formation after mild COVID-19. Germline trimming cut 1 base from V and 4 bases from J; bases unmatched to any gene: 3. CDR3 length: 15 residues. CDR1 is SGHRS and CDR2 is YFSETQ in the germline V gene. TCRdb passed the 5' RACE reads through MiXCR, listing each CDR3 protein once. This sample has 300,000 to 350,000 distinct CDR3 sequences; roughly 15% occur once, and the top ten carry about a fifth. Material: PBMCs or a T cell subset sorted from them (not recorded which). The sequence derives from a man between 18 and 29 years old who had mild COVID-19 (a few samples of this study predate the infection). Cell type and time point are not known. The genes are TRBV5-1 and TRBJ1-1; 11 nucleotides align to TRBD1. Written as DNA, the CDR3 is TGCGCCAGCAGCTTGTGGGGGACAGGGGGCACTGAAGCTTTCTTT. Its translation is CASSLWGTGGTEAFF.